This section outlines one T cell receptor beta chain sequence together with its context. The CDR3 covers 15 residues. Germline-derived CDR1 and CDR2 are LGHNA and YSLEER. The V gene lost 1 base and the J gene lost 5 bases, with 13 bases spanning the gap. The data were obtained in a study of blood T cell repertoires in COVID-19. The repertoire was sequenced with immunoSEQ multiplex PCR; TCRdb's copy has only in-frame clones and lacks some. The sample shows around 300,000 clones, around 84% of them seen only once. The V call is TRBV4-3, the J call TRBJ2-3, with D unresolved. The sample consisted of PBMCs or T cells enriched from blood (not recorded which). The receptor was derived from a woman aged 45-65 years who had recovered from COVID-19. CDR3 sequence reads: CASSQGSGSVDTQYF. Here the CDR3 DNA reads TGCGCCAGCAGCCAAGGGTCCGGGTCCGTAGATACGCAGTATTTT.